This TCR beta chain stems from a study of response to subunit inactivated influenza vaccine. Study-level results: Researchers suggested that each seasonal influenza vaccination recruits few new T cells.

TCRdb independently ran MiXCR on the RT-PCR reads; one entry per CDR3 protein. The sample has hundreds of thousands of distinct CDR3 sequences; approximately 7.7% are singletons. This clonotype was observed at least ten times. Its antigen is unidentified. Trimming took 3 bases from V and 4 from J, leaving 7 bases between them. CDR3 length: 13 residues. CDR1 is SGHRS and CDR2 is YFSETQ in the germline V gene. This TCR came from a man aged 45-69 years who received an inactivated influenza vaccine. The source was PBMCs from blood, collected 23 months after vaccination. The rearrangement links TRBV5-1 to TRBJ2-2; D remains unclear. The CDR3: CASSYGGTGELFF. The CDR3 nucleotides read TGCGCCAGCAGCTACGGTGGCACCGGGGAGCTGTTTTTT.